This T cell receptor (beta chain) was sequenced for a study of cytomegalovirus exposure and HLA in healthy donors. The PCR used 60 Vbeta and 13 Jbeta primers. The repertoire was sequenced with immunoSEQ multiplex PCR; TCRdb's copy has only in-frame clones and lacks some. Its listing shows approximately 150,000 clones. Trimming stripped 0 bases from V and 2 bases from J, with 16 bases between. Per germline, CDR1 LNHDA and CDR2 SQIVND (reference sequence). The CDR3 covers 18 residues. This TCR came from a woman in her fifties or sixties in good health and CMV-seronegative. The chain is built from TRBV19 and TRBJ2-2, with a tentative D call TRBD1 (6 bases). The source material was PBMCs. In nucleotides, the CDR3 is TGTGCCAGTAGTATAGATCTATTAGGCAGGGGTAACACCGGGGAGCTGTTTTTT. This translates into CASSIDLLGRGNTGELFF. Full variable domain (remainder filled in from reference TRBV19 and TRBJ2-2): DGGITQSPKYLFRKEGQNVTLSCEQNLNHDAMYWYRQDPGQGLRLIYYSQIVNDFQKGDIAEGYSVSREKKESFPLTVTSAQKNPTAFYLCASSIDLLGRGNTGELFFGEGSRLTVL.